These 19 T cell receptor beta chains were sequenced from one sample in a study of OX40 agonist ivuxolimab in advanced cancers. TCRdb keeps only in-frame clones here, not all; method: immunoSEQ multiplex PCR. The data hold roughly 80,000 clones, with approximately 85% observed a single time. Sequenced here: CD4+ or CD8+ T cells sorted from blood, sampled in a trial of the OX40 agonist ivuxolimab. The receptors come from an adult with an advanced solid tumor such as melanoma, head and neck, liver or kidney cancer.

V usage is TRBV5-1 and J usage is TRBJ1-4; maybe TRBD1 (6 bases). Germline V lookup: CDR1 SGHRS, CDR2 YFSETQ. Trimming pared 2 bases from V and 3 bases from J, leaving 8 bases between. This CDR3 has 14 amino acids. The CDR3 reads CASSLDRSNEKLFF. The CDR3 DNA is TGCGCCAGCAGCTTAGACAGGTCTAATGAAAAACTGTTTTTT.

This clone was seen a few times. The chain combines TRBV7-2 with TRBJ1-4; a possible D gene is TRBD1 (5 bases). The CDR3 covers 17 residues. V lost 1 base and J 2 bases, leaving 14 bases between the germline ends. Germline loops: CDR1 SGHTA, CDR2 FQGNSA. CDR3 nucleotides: TGTGCCAGCAGCTTAGGACTGCTGGCAGGGACTAATGAAAAACTGTTTTTT. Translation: CASSLGLLAGTNEKLFF.

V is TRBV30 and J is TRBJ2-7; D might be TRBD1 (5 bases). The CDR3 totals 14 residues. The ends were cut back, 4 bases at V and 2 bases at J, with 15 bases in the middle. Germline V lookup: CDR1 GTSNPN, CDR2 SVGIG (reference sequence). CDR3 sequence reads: CAWTRGAGPYEQYF. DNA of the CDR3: TGTGCCTGGACCCGAGGCGCAGGGCCCTACGAGCAGTACTTC.

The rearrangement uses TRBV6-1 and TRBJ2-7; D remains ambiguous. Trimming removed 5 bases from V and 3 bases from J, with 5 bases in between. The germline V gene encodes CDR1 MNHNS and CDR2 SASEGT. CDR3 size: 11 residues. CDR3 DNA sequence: TGTGCCAGCAGTCACTACTACGAGCAGTACTTC. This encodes CASSHYYEQYF.

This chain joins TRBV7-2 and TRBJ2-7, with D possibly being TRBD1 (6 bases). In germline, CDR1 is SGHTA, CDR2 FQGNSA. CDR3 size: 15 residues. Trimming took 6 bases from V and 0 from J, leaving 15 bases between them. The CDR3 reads CASRLSGERSYEQYF. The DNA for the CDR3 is TGTGCCAGCAGACTCTCAGGGGAACGCTCCTACGAGCAGTACTTC.

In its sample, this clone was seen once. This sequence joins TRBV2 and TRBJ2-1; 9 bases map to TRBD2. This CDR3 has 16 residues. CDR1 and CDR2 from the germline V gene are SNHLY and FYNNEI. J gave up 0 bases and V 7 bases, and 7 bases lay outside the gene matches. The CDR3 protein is CASKSGGSSSYNEQFF. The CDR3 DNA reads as TGTGCCAGCAAAAGCGGGGGGTCCAGCTCCTACAATGAGCAGTTCTTC.

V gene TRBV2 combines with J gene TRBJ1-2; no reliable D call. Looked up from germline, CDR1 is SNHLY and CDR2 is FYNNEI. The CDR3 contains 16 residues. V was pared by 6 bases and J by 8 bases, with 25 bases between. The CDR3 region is CASSLDWAKLGDGYTF. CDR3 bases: TGTGCCAGCAGCCTAGATTGGGCCAAACTAGGAGACGGCTACACCTTC.

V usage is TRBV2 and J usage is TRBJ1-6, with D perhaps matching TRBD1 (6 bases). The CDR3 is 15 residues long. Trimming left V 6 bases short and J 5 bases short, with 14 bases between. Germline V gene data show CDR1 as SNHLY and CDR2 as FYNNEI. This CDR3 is CASRQETGNNSPLHF. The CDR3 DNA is TGTGCCAGCAGGCAAGAGACAGGAAATAATTCACCCCTCCACTTT.

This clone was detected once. CDR3 in amino acids: CASSISEQETQYF. The CDR3 bases are TGTGCCAGTAGTATTTCGGAACAAGAGACCCAGTACTTC. The chain uses TRBV19 and TRBJ2-5; D gene uncertain. The length of the CDR3 is 13 residues. V lost 3 bases, J lost 2 bases, and 7 bases lay in between. Germline loops: CDR1 LNHDA, CDR2 SQIVND (reference sequence).

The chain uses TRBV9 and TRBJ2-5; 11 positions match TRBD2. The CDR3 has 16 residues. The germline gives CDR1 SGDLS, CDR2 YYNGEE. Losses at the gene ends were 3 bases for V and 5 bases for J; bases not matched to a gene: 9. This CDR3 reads CASSGEVAGGPETQYF. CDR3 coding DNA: TGTGCCAGCAGCGGTGAAGTAGCGGGGGGGCCTGAGACCCAGTACTTC.

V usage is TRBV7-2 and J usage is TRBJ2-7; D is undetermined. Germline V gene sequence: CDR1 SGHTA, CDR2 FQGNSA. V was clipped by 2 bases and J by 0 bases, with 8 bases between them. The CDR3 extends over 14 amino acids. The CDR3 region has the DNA TGTGCCAGCAGCTTATCTTTAGTCTCCTACGAGCAGTACTTC. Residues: CASSLSLVSYEQYF.

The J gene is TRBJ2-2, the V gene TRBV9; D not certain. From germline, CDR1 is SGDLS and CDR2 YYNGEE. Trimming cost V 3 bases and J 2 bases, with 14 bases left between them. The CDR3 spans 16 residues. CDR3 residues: CASSETRLGNTGELFF. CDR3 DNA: TGTGCCAGCAGCGAGACCCGGTTGGGCAACACCGGGGAGCTGTTTTTT.

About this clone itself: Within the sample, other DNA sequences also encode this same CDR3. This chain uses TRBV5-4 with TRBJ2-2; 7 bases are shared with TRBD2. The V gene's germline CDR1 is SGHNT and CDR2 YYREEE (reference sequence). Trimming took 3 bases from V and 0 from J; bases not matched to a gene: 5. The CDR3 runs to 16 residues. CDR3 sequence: CASSSGGGTNTGELFF. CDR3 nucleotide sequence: TGTGCCAGCAGCTCCGGCGGGGGAACGAACACCGGGGAGCTGTTTTTT.

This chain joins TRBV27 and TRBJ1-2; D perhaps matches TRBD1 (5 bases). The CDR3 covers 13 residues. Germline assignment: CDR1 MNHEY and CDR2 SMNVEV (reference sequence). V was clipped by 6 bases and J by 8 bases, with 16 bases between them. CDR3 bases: TGTGCCAGCAGACCCCGACAGCAAATAGGCTACACCTTC. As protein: CASRPRQQIGYTF.

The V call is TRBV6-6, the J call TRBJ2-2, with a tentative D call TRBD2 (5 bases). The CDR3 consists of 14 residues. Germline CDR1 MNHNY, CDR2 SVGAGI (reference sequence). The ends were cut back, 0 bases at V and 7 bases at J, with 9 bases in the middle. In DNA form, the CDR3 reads TGTGCCAGCAGTTACTCGAGCGAGGGCGGGGAGCTGTTTTTT. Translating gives CASSYSSEGGELFF.

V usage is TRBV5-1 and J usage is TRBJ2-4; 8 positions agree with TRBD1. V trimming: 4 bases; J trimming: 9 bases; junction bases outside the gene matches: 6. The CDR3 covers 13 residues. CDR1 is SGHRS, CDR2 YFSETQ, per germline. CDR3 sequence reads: CASSAGGDGIQYF. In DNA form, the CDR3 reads TGCGCCAGCAGCGCAGGGGGCGATGGCATTCAGTACTTC. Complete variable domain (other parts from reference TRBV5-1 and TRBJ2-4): KAGVTQTPRYLIKTRGQQVTLSCSPISGHRSVSWYQQTPGQGLQFLFEYFSETQRNKGNFPGRFSGRQFSNSRSEMNVSTLELGDSALYLCASSAGGDGIQYFGAGTRLSVL.

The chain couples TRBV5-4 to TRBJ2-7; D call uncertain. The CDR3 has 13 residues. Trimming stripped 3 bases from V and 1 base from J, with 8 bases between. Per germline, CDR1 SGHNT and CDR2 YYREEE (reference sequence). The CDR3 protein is CASSSGRSYEQYF. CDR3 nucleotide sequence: TGTGCCAGCAGCTCTGGACGGTCCTACGAGCAGTACTTC.

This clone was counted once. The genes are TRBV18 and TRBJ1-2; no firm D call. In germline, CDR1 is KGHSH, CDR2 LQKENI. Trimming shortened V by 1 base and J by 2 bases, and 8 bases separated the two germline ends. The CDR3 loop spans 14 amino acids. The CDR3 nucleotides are TGTGCCAGCTCACCACGAACGCCGAACTATGGCTACACCTTC. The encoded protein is CASSPRTPNYGYTF.

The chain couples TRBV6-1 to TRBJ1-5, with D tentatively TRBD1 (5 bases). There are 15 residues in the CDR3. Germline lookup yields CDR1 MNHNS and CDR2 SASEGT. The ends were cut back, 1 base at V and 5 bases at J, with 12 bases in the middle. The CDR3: CASSEGTLTHQPQHF. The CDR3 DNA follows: TGTGCCAGCAGTGAAGGGACACTGACCCATCAGCCCCAGCATTTT.